One and the same sample provided the 24 T cell receptor beta chains below, sequenced in a study of molecular identifiers for immune sequencing clone quantification. TCRdb analysed the PCR reads with MiXCR anew, one entry per CDR3 protein. The sample has approximately 630,000 distinct CDR3 sequences, approximately 24% seen once. The sequenced sample consisted of naive CD8+ T cells from blood, with Jurkat cell RNA spiked in. The sample's subset: FACS-sorted CD8+CD4-CCR7+CD45RA+ naive T cells. All receptors derive from a human donor in good health. Some libraries in this study had Jurkat cell RNA spiked in.

This clonotype was detected only a few times. J is TRBJ2-7 and V is TRBV5-4; 10 bases map to TRBD2. Trimming removed 2 bases from V and 5 bases from J; junction bases left unmatched: 4. Germline V CDR1 and CDR2: SGHNT, YYREEE (reference sequence). CDR3 length: 14 residues. CDR3 nucleotide sequence: TGTGCCAGCAGCTTTAGCGGGAGGACGCACGAGCAGTACTTC. Encoded protein: CASSFSGRTHEQYF.

In this sample, this clonotype turned up a few times. The genes are TRBV11-2 and TRBJ1-4; no definite D call. Germline values: CDR1 SGHAT, CDR2 FQNNGV. Trimming removed 4 bases from V and 8 bases from J, with 11 bases in between. This CDR3 spans 13 amino acids. CDR3: CASSSWTGEKLFF. The CDR3 DNA follows: TGTGCCAGCAGCTCCTGGACGGGGGAAAAACTGTTTTTT.

Concerning this clonotype itself: This sequence may be a read error, since a much larger clone differs from it by one base. Without the conserved terminal phenylalanine or tryptophan, this CDR3 likely stems from a read error. The genes are TRBV28 and TRBJ2-3; D unresolved. Germline V CDR1 and CDR2: MDHEN, SYDVKM. Between the trimmed V and J ends, which lost 4 bases and 1 base, there was a span of 15 bases. The CDR3 consists of 16 residues. CDR3 region: CASSSTTLRGTDTQYL. The CDR3 DNA follows: TGTGCCAGCAGTTCTACGACCCTCCGGGGCACAGATACGCAGTATCTT.

This clonotype has only a few counts. V usage is TRBV4-1 and J usage is TRBJ1-1; no reliable D call. Trimming shortened V by 0 bases and J by 3 bases, and 17 bases separated the two germline ends. The CDR3 spans 17 residues. Germline V gives CDR1 MGHRA, CDR2 YSYEKL. In DNA form, the CDR3 reads TGCGCCAGCAGCCAAGATTTCGCTCGGTTGGTGGACACTGAAGCTTTCTTT. Protein: CASSQDFARLVDTEAFF.

This clonotype has more than one count but fewer than ten. The J gene is TRBJ2-2, the V gene TRBV24-1, with TRBD2 identical over 9 bases. The CDR3 length is 15 residues. CDR1 is KGHDR, CDR2 SFDVKD, per germline. Trimming removed 3 bases from V and 4 bases from J; junction bases left unmatched: 2. The CDR3 protein is CATSDRSGGTGELFF. As DNA, the CDR3 is TGTGCCACCAGTGATCGTAGCGGGGGCACCGGGGAGCTGTTTTTT.

This clonotype was seen a handful of times. The genes are TRBV30 and TRBJ2-2; a weak D match, TRBD2 (7 bases). The CDR3 is 15 residues long. Germline assignment: CDR1 GTSNPN and CDR2 SVGIG (reference sequence). Trimming took 7 bases from V and 2 from J, leaving 17 bases between them. The CDR3: CASRKRGGNTGELFF. The CDR3 DNA reads TGTGCCTCCCGTAAGAGGGGGGGTAACACCGGGGAGCTGTTTTTT.

The V and J genes are TRBV4-1 and TRBJ2-3; D is perhaps TRBD1 (6 bases). This CDR3 region has 14 residues. V lost 1 base and J 4 bases, leaving 9 bases between the germline ends. Germline V gene lookup returns CDR1 MGHRA and CDR2 YSYEKL. CDR3 region: CASSQGKGADTQYF. For the CDR3, the DNA is TGCGCCAGCAGCCAAGGGAAGGGGGCAGATACGCAGTATTTT.

The chain combines TRBV11-3 with TRBJ2-3; D not certain. The CDR3 has 13 residues. Trimming pared 5 bases from V and 4 bases from J, leaving 10 bases between. Germline V CDR1 and CDR2: SGHNT, YENEEA. The CDR3 bases are TGTGCCAGCAGCCCCCCTACCGCAGATACGCAGTATTTT. Protein: CASSPPTADTQYF.

The rearrangement links TRBV4-3 to TRBJ1-4, with a weak D call TRBD1 (5 bases). In germline, CDR1 is LGHNA, CDR2 YSLEER. The V gene lost 6 bases and the J gene lost 4 bases, with 21 bases spanning the gap. The CDR3 has 17 residues. The CDR3 bases are TGCGCCAGCAGAAAAACCGGGACGGGTGCTGGTAATGAAAAACTGTTTTTT. Encoded protein: CASRKTGTGAGNEKLFF.

There are a few counts of this clonotype. The chain combines TRBV3-1 with TRBJ1-5; D is unclear. V lost 2 bases, J lost 0 bases, and 8 bases lay in between. Germline V gene sequence: CDR1 LGHDT, CDR2 YNNKEL (reference sequence). The CDR3 is made up of 15 amino acids. This chain's CDR3 is CASSQSVSSNQPQHF. The CDR3 DNA follows: TGTGCCAGCAGCCAATCAGTCAGTAGCAATCAGCCCCAGCATTTT.

This clonotype was counted only a few times. J is TRBJ2-3 and V is TRBV5-1, with D perhaps assigned TRBD1 or TRBD2 (5 bases each). The CDR3 extends over 15 amino acids. The V gene lost 7 bases and the J gene lost 1 base, with 16 bases spanning the gap. The germline CDR1 and CDR2 sequences are SGHRS and YFSETQ. CDR3 DNA sequence: TGCGCCAGCGCACGACGCAGGGACGGCACAGATACGCAGTATTTT. This sequence encodes CASARRRDGTDTQYF. Drawing the rest from reference TRBV5-1 and TRBJ2-3, the complete variable domain is KAGVTQTPRYLIKTRGQQVTLSCSPISGHRSVSWYQQTPGQGLQFLFEYFSETQRNKGNFPGRFSGRQFSNSRSEMNVSTLELGDSALYLCASARRRDGTDTQYFGPGTRLTVL.

J is TRBJ2-1 and V is TRBV4-1; possibly TRBD2 for D (5 bases). The CDR3 spans 13 residues. Looked up from germline, CDR1 is MGHRA and CDR2 is YSYEKL. V was clipped by 4 bases and J by 9 bases, with 13 bases between them. The CDR3 DNA sequence: TGCGCCAGCAGCCTCCCGGGGAGCCTTGAGCAGTTCTTC. Translating it yields CASSLPGSLEQFF.

In this sample, this clonotype turned up a few times. The chain joins TRBV19 to TRBJ2-1; D ambiguous. The CDR3 has 14 amino acids. The germline V and J ends were trimmed by 3 bases and 2 bases, with 8 bases remaining between them. Germline V gene data show CDR1 as LNHDA and CDR2 as SQIVND (reference sequence). CDR3 nucleotides: TGTGCCAGTAGTATGGTAGGGCCCTACAATGAGCAGTTCTTC. Encoded protein: CASSMVGPYNEQFF. The full variable domain, its missing parts supplied by reference TRBV19 and TRBJ2-1, is DGGITQSPKYLFRKEGQNVTLSCEQNLNHDAMYWYRQDPGQGLRLIYYSQIVNDFQKGDIAEGYSVSREKKESFPLTVTSAQKNPTAFYLCASSMVGPYNEQFFGPGTRLTVL.

A remark on this clonotype: Because it lacks the conserved phenylalanine or tryptophan at the end, this CDR3 is likely a read error. This chain uses TRBV19 with TRBJ1-5; D possibly corresponds to TRBD1 (5 bases). The CDR3 spans 14 residues. Trimming shortened V by 2 bases and J by 3 bases, and 8 bases separated the two germline ends. CDR1 and CDR2 from the germline V gene are LNHDA and SQIVND (reference sequence). CDR3 protein: CASSIRGDNQPQHL. In nucleotides, the CDR3 is TGTGCCAGTAGTATACGGGGGGACAATCAGCCCCAGCATCTT.

Many counts were recorded for this clonotype. V and J are TRBV25-1 and TRBJ2-2; 10 bases line up with TRBD2. The CDR3 length is 15 residues. CDR1 is MGHDK and CDR2 is SYGVNS in the germline V gene. The V and J ends lost 2 bases and 6 bases, in that order; junction bases with no gene match: 3. The CDR3 DNA sequence: TGTGCCAGCAGTGAACTAGCGGGAGTTGCCGGGGAGCTGTTTTTT. Translation: CASSELAGVAGELFF.

For this clonotype: The junction differs from germline at one of its ends, possibly a read error. The rearrangement joins TRBV7-3 to TRBJ2-1; perhaps TRBD1 as D (5 bases). The germline CDR1 and CDR2 sequences are SGHTA and FQGTGA. This CDR3 comprises 15 residues. The CDR3 nucleotides are TGTGCCCGCAGTCTTACAGGATCGGACTACAATGAGCAGTTCTTC. Its translation: CARSLTGSDYNEQFF.

This clonotype appeared a few times. This chain uses TRBV19 with TRBJ2-2; no clear D. Germline V gene lookup returns CDR1 LNHDA and CDR2 SQIVND (reference sequence). The V and J ends lost 5 bases and 3 bases respectively, with 7 bases between them. CDR3 length: 13 amino acids. CDR3 bases: TGTGCCAGTAGTCTCCTTTACACCGGGGAGCTGTTTTTT. This gives the protein CASSLLYTGELFF.

This clonotype was detected many times. The rearrangement joins TRBV21-1 to TRBJ2-7. TRBV21-1 is an annotated pseudogene. The CDR3 extends over 15 amino acids. CDR3 coding DNA: TGTGCCAGCAGCAAAGGGAGCGGAGCCCCCTACGAGCAGTACTTC. Translated, it gives CASSKGSGAPYEQYF.

This clonotype was seen a handful of times. This sequence joins TRBV12-5 and TRBJ2-1; maybe TRBD1 (6 bases). This CDR3 spans 15 amino acids. Per germline, CDR1 LGHNT and CDR2 FRNRAP. V gave up 3 bases and J gave up 6 bases, with 15 bases separating them. For the CDR3, the DNA is TGTGCTAGTGGTTTCTACCCGACAGGTACCAATGAGCAGTTCTTC. This encodes CASGFYPTGTNEQFF.

The chain recombines TRBV13 with TRBJ1-2, with D perhaps TRBD1 (6 bases). Germline assignment: CDR1 PRHDT and CDR2 FYEKMQ (reference sequence). The CDR3 covers 16 residues. The ends were cut back, 1 base at V and 1 base at J, with 13 bases in the middle. CDR3 sequence reads: CASSLVGGQSNYGYTF. CDR3 coding DNA: TGTGCCAGCAGCTTAGTTGGGGGACAAAGTAACTATGGCTACACCTTC.

In its sample, this clonotype was seen many times. This chain connects TRBV19 to TRBJ1-5; D might be TRBD1 (5 bases). Germline V gene lookup returns CDR1 LNHDA and CDR2 SQIVND (reference sequence). This CDR3 comprises 14 residues. V lost 3 bases to trimming and J lost 2 bases, with 8 bases between them. CDR3 residues: CASSIVQGNQPQHF. CDR3 sequence (DNA): TGTGCCAGTAGTATCGTACAGGGCAATCAGCCCCAGCATTTT.

The chain couples TRBV4-3 to TRBJ1-5; maybe TRBD1 (5 bases). V lost 0 bases to trimming and J lost 7 bases, with 19 bases between them. Germline-derived CDR1 and CDR2 are LGHNA and YSLEER. This CDR3 contains 17 residues. The CDR3: CASSQDWPGPVGQPQHF. The DNA for the CDR3 is TGCGCCAGCAGCCAAGATTGGCCGGGACCAGTAGGGCAGCCCCAGCATTTT.

In its sample, this clonotype was seen a few times. V gene TRBV30 combines with J gene TRBJ1-1; D possibly corresponds to TRBD1 (5 bases). Looked up from germline, CDR1 is GTSNPN and CDR2 is SVGIG (reference sequence). The CDR3 has 13 amino acids. V dropped 3 bases and J dropped 4 bases, with 12 bases sitting between them. The CDR3 protein is CAWRGEEFTEAFF. The CDR3 coding sequence is TGTGCCTGGAGAGGGGAAGAGTTCACTGAAGCTTTCTTT.

The chain uses TRBV27 and TRBJ2-7, with D perhaps matching TRBD1 (7 bases). The V end was cut by 5 bases, the J end by 6 bases, with 11 bases between. The CDR3 totals 12 residues. Germline CDR1 reads MNHEY; CDR2 reads SMNVEV (reference sequence). This CDR3 reads CASSIQGGEQYF. The CDR3, as DNA: TGTGCCAGCAGTATCCAGGGGGGCGAGCAGTACTTC.